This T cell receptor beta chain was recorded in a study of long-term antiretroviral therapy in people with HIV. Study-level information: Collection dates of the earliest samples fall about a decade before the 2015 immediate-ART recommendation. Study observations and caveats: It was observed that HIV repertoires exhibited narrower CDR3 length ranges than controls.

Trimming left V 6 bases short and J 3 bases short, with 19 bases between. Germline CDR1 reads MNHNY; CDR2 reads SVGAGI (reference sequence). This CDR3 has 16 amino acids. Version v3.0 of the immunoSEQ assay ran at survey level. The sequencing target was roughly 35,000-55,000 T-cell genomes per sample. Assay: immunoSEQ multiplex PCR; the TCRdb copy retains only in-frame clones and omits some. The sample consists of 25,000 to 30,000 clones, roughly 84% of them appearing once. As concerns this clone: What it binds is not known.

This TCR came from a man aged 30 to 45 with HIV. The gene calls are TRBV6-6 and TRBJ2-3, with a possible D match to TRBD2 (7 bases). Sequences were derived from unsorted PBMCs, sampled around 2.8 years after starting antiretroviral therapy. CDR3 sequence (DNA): TGTGCCAGCAGCCGCGAGAGGGGGGGCCTTACAGATACGCAGTATTTT. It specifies CASSRERGGLTDTQYF.